A selection of T cell receptor beta chains follows, all from one sample in a study of technical replicates of blood from a few donors. TCRdb's table, derived via immunoSEQ multiplex PCR, lists solely in-frame clones and lacks some. The sample includes roughly 76,000 clones, 85% to 95% of them seen just once. The sequencing input was T cells isolated from PBMCs. The source is a human donor in good health. Each CDR3 is given with its conserved first and last residue. A D gene is named only where the DNA matches it firmly. Not every row has a clone size; where given, it reads once, few, many or a size class.

.	TRBJ2-1	.	TRBV30	TGTGCCTGGAGTAAAGGAGGGCTACAGTTCTTC	CAWSKGGLQFF
.	TRBJ2-2	TRBD2	TRBV4-3	TGCGCCAGCAGCCAAGATACAGCGGGAGAGGACACCGGGGAGCTGTTTTTT	CASSQDTAGEDTGELFF
.	TRBJ2-7	TRBD1	TRBV9	TGTGCCAGCAGCCCAAATCGGCAGGGGGTAGGAGAGCAGTACTTC	CASSPNRQGVGEQYF
.	TRBJ2-7	TRBD2	TRBV7-2	TGTGCCAGCAGCTTAGGGGGGACTAGCGGGAGGTACGAGCAGTACTTC	CASSLGGTSGRYEQYF
once	TRBJ1-1	TRBD1	TRBV19	TGTGCCAGTATTACAGGGGGCGCAGGGAGATGGAACACTGAAGCTTTCTTT	CASITGGAGRWNTEAFF
.	TRBJ2-5	.	TRBV5-6	TGTGCCAGCAGCTTCGGGAAGACCCAGTACTTC	CASSFGKTQYF
once	TRBJ2-7	.	TRBV27	TGTGCCAGCAGTTTAATCGAGGCGATTAAGTCTTACGAGCAGTACTTC	CASSLIEAIKSYEQYF
.	TRBJ2-7	TRBD2	TRBV23-1	TGCGCCAGCAGTCAATCAACGACTAGCAACGAGCAGTACTTC	CASSQSTTSNEQYF
.	TRBJ2-2	.	TRBV19	TGTGCCAGTAGTAACGGGGAACCCGGGGAGCTGTTTTTT	CASSNGEPGELFF
.	TRBJ1-1	.	TRBV7-3	TGTGCCAGCAGCTTCATCCAGGGCCACACTGAAGCTTTCTTT	CASSFIQGHTEAFF
once	TRBJ2-1	TRBD2	TRBV6-1	TGTGCCAGCAGTACTAGCGGATCCTACAATGAGCAGTTCTTC	CASSTSGSYNEQFF
.	TRBJ2-2	TRBD2	TRBV6-5	TGTGCCAGCAGTTTAGCGGGCCTTGATCCCGGGGAGCTGTTTTTT	CASSLAGLDPGELFF
.	TRBJ2-5	.	TRBV18	TGTGCCAGCTCAGGCGGGATACAAGAGACCCAGTACTTC	CASSGGIQETQYF
.	TRBJ1-5	TRBD1	TRBV18	TGTGCCAGCTCACCCCGGGACAGGGATCAGCCCCAGCATTTT	CASSPRDRDQPQHF
.	TRBJ2-2	TRBD2	TRBV30	TGTGCCTGGAGTATTTTAGCGGGAGAAGTGGGCGGGGAGCTGTTTTTT	CAWSILAGEVGGELFF
.	TRBJ2-1	TRBD2	TRBV29-1	TGCAGCGTTGTAGCGGGATTTACCTACAATGAGCAGTTCTTC	CSVVAGFTYNEQFF
.	TRBJ1-4	.	TRBV7-6	TGTGCCAGCAGTTTCGGGGGTCTGGAAAAACTGTTTTTT	CASSFGGLEKLFF
.	TRBJ1-4	.	TRBV6-5	TGTGCCAGCAGTTCCCCAGGGTTTCGGGAAAAACTGTTTTTT	CASSSPGFREKLFF
.	TRBJ2-6	.	TRBV18	TGTGCCAGCTCACCCGTGAGCTCTGGGGCCAACGTCCTGACTTTC	CASSPVSSGANVLTF
once	TRBJ1-2	TRBD1	TRBV19	TGTGCCAGTAACCCCAGGGGGCACTATGGCTACACCTTC	CASNPRGHYGYTF
.	TRBJ2-4	.	TRBV19	TGTGCCAGTAGTAGACAAAGCGGAAACATTCAGTACTTC	CASSRQSGNIQYF
.	TRBJ1-2	.	TRBV19	TGTGCCAGTAGTATACCCTCGGGATTCTATGGCTACACCTTC	CASSIPSGFYGYTF
.	TRBJ1-2	TRBD1	TRBV4-1	TGCGCCAGCAGCCAGGAAACGGGACAGGTCTTAGGGTACACCTTC	CASSQETGQVLGYTF
.	TRBJ1-2	.	TRBV6-5	TGTGCCAGCAGCCAAAATACTTATGGCTACACCTTC	CASSQNTYGYTF
.	TRBJ2-2	TRBD2	TRBV28	TGTGCCAGCAGTTTCCGTACTAGCGGGGGCACCGGGGAGCTGTTTTTT	CASSFRTSGGTGELFF
few	TRBJ1-2	TRBD1	TRBV28	TGTGCCAGCAGTAGAACCGGGACAGTTTATGGCTACACCTTC	CASSRTGTVYGYTF
.	TRBJ1-1	.	TRBV6-5	TGTGCCAGCCGTTCATGGCAGGGGAAGGTGACTGAAGCTTTCTTT	CASRSWQGKVTEAFF
.	TRBJ2-7	TRBD1	TRBV5-1	TGCGCCAGCAGCTCACCGGGACAGGGGGCTTACGAGCAGTACTTC	CASSSPGQGAYEQYF
once	TRBJ2-7	.	TRBV10-3	TGTGCCATCAGAGCCCCGACATCCAAGGCCTACGAGCAGTACTTC	CAIRAPTSKAYEQYF
.	TRBJ2-7	TRBD2	TRBV28	TGTGCCAGCAGGCATTATCCGACTAGCGGGAGGGCCCTGGGATCCTACGAGCAGTACTTC	CASRHYPTSGRALGSYEQYF
.	TRBJ2-7	.	TRBV4-3	TGCGCCAGCAGCCAAGAATCGGTCTTCGGGGAAGGGTCCTACGAGCAGTACTTC	CASSQESVFGEGSYEQYF
.	TRBJ2-7	.	TRBV18	TGTGCCAGCTCACCACCACTCGGGAACGAGCAGTACTTC	CASSPPLGNEQYF
.	TRBJ1-1	TRBD1	TRBV7-8	TGTGCCAGCAGCTTAGCGACAGGGTTGGTTGACACTGAAGCTTTCTTT	CASSLATGLVDTEAFF
.	TRBJ1-1	.	TRBV5-8	TGTGCCAGCAGCTTGGGGGCCGACCTAAACACTGAAGCTTTCTTT	CASSLGADLNTEAFF
.	TRBJ2-1	.	TRBV6-6	TGTGCCAGCGGCATGACTGAAGCTGAGCAGTTCTTC	CASGMTEAEQFF
.	TRBJ2-3	.	TRBV29-1	.	CSVAIGTGGPVVTYF